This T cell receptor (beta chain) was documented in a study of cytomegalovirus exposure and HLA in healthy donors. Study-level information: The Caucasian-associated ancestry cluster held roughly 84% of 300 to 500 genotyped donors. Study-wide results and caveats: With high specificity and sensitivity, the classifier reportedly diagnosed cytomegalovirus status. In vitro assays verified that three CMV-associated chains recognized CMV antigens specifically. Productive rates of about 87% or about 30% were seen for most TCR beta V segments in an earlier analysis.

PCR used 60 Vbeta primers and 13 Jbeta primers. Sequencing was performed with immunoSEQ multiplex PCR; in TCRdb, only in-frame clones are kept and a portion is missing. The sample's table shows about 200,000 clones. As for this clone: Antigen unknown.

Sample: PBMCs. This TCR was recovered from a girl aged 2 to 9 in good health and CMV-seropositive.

CDR3 sequence (DNA): TGTGCCAGCAGCTTAGGAGGACTAGCGGGGATAAGCTCCTACAATGAGCAGTTCTTC. It is translated as CASSLGGLAGISSYNEQFF. The V call is TRBV7-9, the J call TRBJ2-1, with TRBD2 matching over 12 bases. Trimming took 1 base from V and 0 from J; bases not matched to a gene: 7. Germline CDR1 SEHNR, CDR2 FQNEAQ (reference sequence). The CDR3 is made up of 19 amino acids.